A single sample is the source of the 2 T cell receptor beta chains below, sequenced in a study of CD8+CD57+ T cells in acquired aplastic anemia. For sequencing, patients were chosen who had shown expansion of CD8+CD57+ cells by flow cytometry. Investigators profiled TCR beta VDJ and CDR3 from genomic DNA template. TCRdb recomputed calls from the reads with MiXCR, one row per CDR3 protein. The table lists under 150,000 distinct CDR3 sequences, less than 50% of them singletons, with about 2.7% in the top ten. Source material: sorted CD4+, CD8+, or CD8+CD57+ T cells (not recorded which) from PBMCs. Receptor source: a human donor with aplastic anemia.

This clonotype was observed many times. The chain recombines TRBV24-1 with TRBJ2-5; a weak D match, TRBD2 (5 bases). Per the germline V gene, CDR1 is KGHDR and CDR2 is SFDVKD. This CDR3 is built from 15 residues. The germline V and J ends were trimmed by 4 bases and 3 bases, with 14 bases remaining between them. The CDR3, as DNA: TGTGCCACCAGTGAAGAGGTGGGAGCGAAAGAGACCCAGTACTTC. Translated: CATSEEVGAKETQYF.

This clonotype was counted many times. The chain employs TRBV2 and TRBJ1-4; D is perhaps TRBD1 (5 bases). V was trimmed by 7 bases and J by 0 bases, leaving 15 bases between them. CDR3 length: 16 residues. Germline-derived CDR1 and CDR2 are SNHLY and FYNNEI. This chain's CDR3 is CASKFVGRATNEKLFF. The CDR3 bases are TGTGCCAGCAAGTTCGTGGGACGTGCAACTAATGAAAAACTGTTTTTT.